This is a list of T cell receptor beta chains from one sample in a study of shared T cell receptors in the human thymus. The protocol was immunoSEQ multiplex PCR, while the TCRdb copy is restricted to in-frame clones and leaves out a portion. The sample shows 550,000 to 800,000 clones, 70% to 90% of them seen only once. These sequences were also reported in another study, on human thymus T cells.

The source material was thymocytes. Source of these receptors: a girl under two years old with a congenital heart defect. Both conserved end residues are part of each CDR3. The D gene is left open where the match is weak. Not every row has a clone size; where given, it reads once, few, many or a size class.

D: .; size: .; J: TRBJ1-2; V: TRBV5-5; CDR3: CASSSSARERYGYTF; DNA: TGTGCCAGCAGCTCCTCTGCCAGGGAACGCTATGGCTACACCTTC
D: .; size: .; J: TRBJ1-1; V: TRBV6-1; CDR3: CASSQSGSPAFF; DNA: TGTGCCAGCAGCCAGAGCGGCAGCCCGGCTTTCTTT
D: .; size: .; J: TRBJ2-2; V: TRBV27; CDR3: CASSQGHPNTGELFF; DNA: TGTGCCAGCAGTCAGGGACACCCTAACACCGGGGAGCTGTTTTTT
D: TRBD1; size: .; J: TRBJ1-4; V: TRBV28; CDR3: CASSSYPTRRDRGPIGEKLFF; DNA: TGTGCCAGCAGTTCCTACCCCACTCGCCGGGACAGGGGGCCTATTGGAGAAAAACTGTTTTTT
D: TRBD2; size: .; J: TRBJ2-3; V: TRBV2; CDR3: CASGKRGDTDTQYF; DNA: TGTGCCAGCGGTAAGCGGGGTGACACAGATACGCAGTATTTT
D: .; size: .; J: TRBJ2-3; V: TRBV7-6; CDR3: CASSLDEAPTCTDTQYF; DNA: TGTGCCAGCAGCCTCGACGAGGCTCCGACTTGCACAGATACGCAGTATTTT
D: .; size: .; J: TRBJ1-4; V: TRBV5-1; CDR3: CASSLGQSNEKLFF; DNA: TGCGCCAGCAGCTTGGGCCAGTCTAATGAAAAACTGTTTTTT
D: .; size: .; J: TRBJ1-5; V: TRBV11-2; CDR3: CASSPNGGFNQPQHF; DNA: TGTGCCAGCAGCCCGAACGGCGGGTTCAATCAGCCCCAGCATTTT
D: TRBD1; size: .; J: TRBJ2-7; V: TRBV6-6; CDR3: CASTDGTATEQYF; DNA: TGTGCCAGCACCGACGGGACAGCTACAGAGCAGTACTTC
D: TRBD2; size: .; J: TRBJ2-3; V: TRBV6-5; CDR3: CASSFLAGGPPDTQYF; DNA: TGTGCCAGCAGTTTCCTAGCGGGGGGGCCCCCAGATACGCAGTATTTT
D: .; size: once; J: TRBJ2-5; V: TRBV6-1; CDR3: CASTPGEDQETQYF; DNA: TGTGCCAGCACCCCCGGGGAAGACCAAGAGACCCAGTACTTC
D: .; size: once; J: TRBJ1-6; V: TRBV27; CDR3: CASSPTVVSPLHF; DNA: TGTGCCAGCAGTCCGACAGTCGTTTCACCCCTCCACTTT
D: .; size: .; J: TRBJ2-5; V: TRBV21-1; CDR3: CASSKRETQYF; DNA: TGTGCCAGCAGCAAACGGGAGACCCAGTACTTC
D: .; size: .; J: TRBJ1-5; V: TRBV19; CDR3: CASSIGVGPTVHQPQHF; DNA: TGTGCCAGTAGTATAGGGGTGGGCCCAACGGTCCATCAGCCCCAGCATTTT
D: TRBD1; size: .; J: TRBJ2-3; V: TRBV4-1; CDR3: CASSQDRTGAPRGASTDTQYF; DNA: TGCGCCAGCAGCCAAGATAGGACAGGGGCCCCTAGAGGGGCTAGCACAGATACGCAGTATTTT
D: .; size: .; J: TRBJ1-2; V: TRBV7-2; CDR3: CASSWPRGQGSCGYTF; DNA: TGTGCCAGCAGCTGGCCCCGGGGTCAGGGGAGTTGTGGCTACACCTTC
D: TRBD1; size: once; J: TRBJ1-1; V: TRBV18; CDR3: CASSPPQGTMNTEAFF; DNA: TGTGCCAGCTCACCACCACAGGGGACCATGAACACTGAAGCTTTCTTT
D: .; size: .; J: TRBJ1-2; V: TRBV19; CDR3: CASRSGDKIGYTF; DNA: TGTGCCAGTAGATCAGGGGACAAGATCGGCTACACCTTC
D: .; size: .; J: TRBJ1-2; V: TRBV5-5; CDR3: CASSFSGYGYTF; DNA: TGTGCCAGCAGCTTTTCGGGTTATGGCTACACCTTC
D: .; size: once; J: TRBJ1-1; V: TRBV28; CDR3: CASEQWGEDSGTEAFF; DNA: TGTGCCAGCGAGCAATGGGGGGAGGACTCGGGGACTGAAGCTTTCTTT
D: .; size: .; J: TRBJ1-1; V: TRBV6-4; CDR3: CASSDTARENTEAFF; DNA: TGTGCCAGCAGTGATACGGCTAGAGAGAACACTGAAGCTTTCTTT
D: .; size: .; J: TRBJ1-5; V: TRBV6-1; CDR3: CASSEVSQVSNQPQHF; DNA: TGTGCCAGCAGTGAAGTCAGTCAAGTGAGCAATCAGCCCCAGCATTTT
D: .; size: .; J: TRBJ2-5; V: TRBV18; CDR3: CASSELGSQETQYF; DNA: TGTGCCAGCTCAGAACTGGGGAGCCAAGAGACCCAGTACTTC
D: .; size: .; J: TRBJ2-7; V: TRBV10-1; CDR3: CASSDSSYEQYF; DNA: TGCGCCAGCAGTGACAGCTCCTACGAGCAGTACTTC
D: .; size: few; J: TRBJ1-1; V: TRBV4-3; CDR3: CASSQAPPGQGRTEAFF; DNA: TGCGCCAGCAGCCAAGCCCCGCCCGGGCAGGGAAGGACTGAAGCTTTCTTT